This T cell receptor beta chain was found in a study of T cell clonotyping in hematopoietic cell transplantation. Broader study findings: Few recipient clonotypes overlapped donors; over 97% were de novo at given depth. Pathologically expanded recipient clonotypes increased progressively from day 30 to day 180 as diversity fell. Broader posttransplant TCR repertoire diversity was predicted by graft donor and pretransplant recipient Inverse Simpson Index values. No sorting was done, leaving CD4 and CD8 contributions mixed.

The CDR3 runs 13 residues. The germline V gene has CDR1 SGHTA and CDR2 FQGNSA. The V end lost 1 base, the J end lost 11 bases, and 12 bases lay between the germline ends. The assay was immunoSEQ multiplex PCR, and TCRdb's table has in-frame clones only and misses some. Of about 15,000 clones in the sample, about 76% were seen once. To note about this clone: Antigen specificity is unknown.

This clonotype originated in a woman aged 55 to 70 in good health. Some clones in this sample may be carry-over from other donors' samples. Source material: peripheral blood mononuclear cells. V and J are TRBV7-2 and TRBJ1-5, with D perhaps matching TRBD1 (5 bases). The CDR3 protein is CASSLGTLGAQHF. In DNA, the CDR3 is TGTGCCAGCAGCTTAGGGACCCTAGGGGCCCAGCATTTT.